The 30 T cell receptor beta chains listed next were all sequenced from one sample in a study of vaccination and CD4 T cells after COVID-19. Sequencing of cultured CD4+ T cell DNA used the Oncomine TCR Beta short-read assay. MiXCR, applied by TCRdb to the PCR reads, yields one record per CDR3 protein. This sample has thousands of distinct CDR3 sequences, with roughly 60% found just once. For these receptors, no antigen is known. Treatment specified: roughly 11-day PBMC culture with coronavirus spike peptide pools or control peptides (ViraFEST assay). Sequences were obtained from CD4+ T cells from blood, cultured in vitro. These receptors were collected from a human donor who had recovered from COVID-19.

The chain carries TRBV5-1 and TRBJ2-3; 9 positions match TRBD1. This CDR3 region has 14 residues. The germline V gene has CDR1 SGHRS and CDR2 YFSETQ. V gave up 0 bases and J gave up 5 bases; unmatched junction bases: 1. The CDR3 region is CASSLGQGEDTQYF. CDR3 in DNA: TGCGCCAGCAGCTTGGGACAGGGGGAAGATACGCAGTATTTT.

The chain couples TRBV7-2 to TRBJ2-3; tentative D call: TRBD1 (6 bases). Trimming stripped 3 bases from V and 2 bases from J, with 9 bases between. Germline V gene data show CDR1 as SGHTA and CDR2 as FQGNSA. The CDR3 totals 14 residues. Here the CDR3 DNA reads TGTGCCAGCAGCTTCACAGGGTTCACAGATACGCAGTATTTT. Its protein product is CASSFTGFTDTQYF. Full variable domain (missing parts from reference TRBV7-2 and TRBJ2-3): GAGVSQSPSNKVTEKGKDVELRCDPISGHTALYWYRQSLGQGLEFLIYFQGNSAPDKSGLPSDRFSAERTGGSVSTLTIQRTQQEDSAVYLCASSFTGFTDTQYFGPGTRLTVL.

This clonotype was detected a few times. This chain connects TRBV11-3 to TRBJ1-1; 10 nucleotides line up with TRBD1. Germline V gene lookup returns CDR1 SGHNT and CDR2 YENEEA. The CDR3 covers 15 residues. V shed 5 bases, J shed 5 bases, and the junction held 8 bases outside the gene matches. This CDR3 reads CASSLPGQGVTEAFF. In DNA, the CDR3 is TGTGCCAGCAGCCTGCCCGGACAGGGGGTAACTGAAGCTTTCTTT.

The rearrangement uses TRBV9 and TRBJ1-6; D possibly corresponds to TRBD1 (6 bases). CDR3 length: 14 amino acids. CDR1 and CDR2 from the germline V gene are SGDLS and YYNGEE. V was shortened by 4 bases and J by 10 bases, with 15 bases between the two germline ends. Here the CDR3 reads CASSWGQGESPLHF. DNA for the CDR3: TGTGCCAGCAGCTGGGGGCAGGGAGAATCACCCCTCCACTTT.

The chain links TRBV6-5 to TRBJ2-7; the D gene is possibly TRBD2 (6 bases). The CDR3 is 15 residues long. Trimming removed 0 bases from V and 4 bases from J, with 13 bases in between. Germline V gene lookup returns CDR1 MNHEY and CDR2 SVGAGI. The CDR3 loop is CASSYSSQEGYEQYF. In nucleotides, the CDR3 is TGTGCCAGCAGTTACTCTTCACAGGAGGGATACGAGCAGTACTTC.

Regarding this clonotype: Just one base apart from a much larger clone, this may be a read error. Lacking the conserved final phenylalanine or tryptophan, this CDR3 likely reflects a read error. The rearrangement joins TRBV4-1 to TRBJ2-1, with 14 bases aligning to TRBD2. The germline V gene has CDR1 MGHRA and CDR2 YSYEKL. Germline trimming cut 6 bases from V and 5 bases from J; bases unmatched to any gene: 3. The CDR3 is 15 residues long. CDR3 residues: CASRRGLAGDNEQFS. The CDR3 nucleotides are TGCGCCAGCAGGCGGGGACTAGCGGGGGACAATGAGCAGTTCTCC.

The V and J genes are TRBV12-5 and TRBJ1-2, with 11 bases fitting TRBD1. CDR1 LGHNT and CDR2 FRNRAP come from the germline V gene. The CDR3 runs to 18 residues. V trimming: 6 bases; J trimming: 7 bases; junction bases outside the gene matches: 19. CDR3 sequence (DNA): TGTGCTAGTGGAACAACGTGGACAGGGGGCGCGGTCGGCTTTGGCTACACCTTC. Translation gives CASGTTWTGGAVGFGYTF.

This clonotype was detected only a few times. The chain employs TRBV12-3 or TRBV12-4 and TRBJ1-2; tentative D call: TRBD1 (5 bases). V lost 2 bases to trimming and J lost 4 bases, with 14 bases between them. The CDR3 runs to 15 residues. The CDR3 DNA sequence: TGTGCCAGCAGTTTAAGGGGACTAGGCGGCTATGGCTACACCTTC. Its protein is CASSLRGLGGYGYTF.

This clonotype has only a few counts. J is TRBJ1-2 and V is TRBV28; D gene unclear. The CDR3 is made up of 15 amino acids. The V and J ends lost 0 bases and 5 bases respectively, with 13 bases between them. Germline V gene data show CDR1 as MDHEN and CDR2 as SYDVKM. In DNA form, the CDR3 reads TGTGCCAGCAGTTTATGGACGGGGTTGAGTTATGGCTACACCTTC. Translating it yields CASSLWTGLSYGYTF.

The CDR3 DNA follows: TGTGCCAGCACGGGCGAGGGACGCAATCAGCCCCAGCATTTT. This codes for CASTGEGRNQPQHF. The J gene is TRBJ1-5, the V gene TRBV6-1; D may be TRBD1 (5 bases). Trimming pared 7 bases from V and 2 bases from J, leaving 12 bases between. The germline gives CDR1 MNHNS, CDR2 SASEGT. CDR3 length equals 14 residues.

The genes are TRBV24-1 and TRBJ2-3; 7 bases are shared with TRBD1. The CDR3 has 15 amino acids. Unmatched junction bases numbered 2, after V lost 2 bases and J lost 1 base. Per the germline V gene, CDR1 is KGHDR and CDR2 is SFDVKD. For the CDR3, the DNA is TGTGCCACCAGTGATTGGACAGGTCGCACAGATACGCAGTATTTT. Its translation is CATSDWTGRTDTQYF.

The CDR3 DNA sequence: TGTGCCACCAGACGGACAGGGGGCGAGGGTGAGCAGTTCTTC. It codes for CATRRTGGEGEQFF. The rearrangement joins TRBV19 to TRBJ2-1; 11 nucleotides line up with TRBD1. This CDR3 has 14 amino acids. Germline loops: CDR1 LNHDA, CDR2 SQIVND (reference sequence). V shed 10 bases and J 9 bases; nucleotides not matched to a gene: 11.

CDR3 bases: TGCAGTGTGGACCCCGGGACGAGCACCTCTGGAAACACCATATATTTT. Translation: CSVDPGTSTSGNTIYF. This rearrangement joins TRBV20-1 to TRBJ1-3; perhaps TRBD1 as D (5 bases). This CDR3 is 16 amino acids long. The V and J ends lost 7 bases and 0 bases respectively, with 19 bases between them. The germline CDR1 and CDR2 sequences are DFQATT and SNEGSKA (reference sequence).

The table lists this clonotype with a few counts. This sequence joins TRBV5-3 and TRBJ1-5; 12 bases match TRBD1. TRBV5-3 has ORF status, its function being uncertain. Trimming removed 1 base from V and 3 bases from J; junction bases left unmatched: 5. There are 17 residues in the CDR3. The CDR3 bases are TGTGCCAGAAGCTTGCGTGGGACAGGGGGCCTCAATCAGCCCCAGCATTTT. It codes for CARSLRGTGGLNQPQHF.

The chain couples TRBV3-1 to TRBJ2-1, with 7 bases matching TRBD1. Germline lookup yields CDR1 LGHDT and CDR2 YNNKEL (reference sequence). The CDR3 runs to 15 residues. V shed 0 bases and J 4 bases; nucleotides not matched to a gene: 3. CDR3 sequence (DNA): TGTGCCAGCAGCCAAGATTCGGGACAGTACAATGAGCAGTTCTTC. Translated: CASSQDSGQYNEQFF.

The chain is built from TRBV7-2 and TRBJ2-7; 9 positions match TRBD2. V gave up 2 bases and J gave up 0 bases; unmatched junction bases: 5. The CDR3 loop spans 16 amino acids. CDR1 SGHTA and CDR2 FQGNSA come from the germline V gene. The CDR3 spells CASSLRAGGSSYEQYF. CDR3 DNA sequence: TGTGCCAGCAGCTTAAGAGCGGGGGGAAGCTCCTACGAGCAGTACTTC.

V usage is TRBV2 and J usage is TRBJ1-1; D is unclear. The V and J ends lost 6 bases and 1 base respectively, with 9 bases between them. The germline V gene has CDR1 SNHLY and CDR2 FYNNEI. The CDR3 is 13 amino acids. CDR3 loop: CASSLTSNTEAFF. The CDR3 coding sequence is TGTGCCAGCAGCCTAACCTCGAACACTGAAGCTTTCTTT.

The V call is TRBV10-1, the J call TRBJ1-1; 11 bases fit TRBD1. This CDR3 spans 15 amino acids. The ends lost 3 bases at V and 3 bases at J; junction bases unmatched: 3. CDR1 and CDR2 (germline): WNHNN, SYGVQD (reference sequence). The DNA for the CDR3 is TGCGCCAGCAGTGATGGGACAGGGGGACACACTGAAGCTTTCTTT. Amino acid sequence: CASSDGTGGHTEAFF.

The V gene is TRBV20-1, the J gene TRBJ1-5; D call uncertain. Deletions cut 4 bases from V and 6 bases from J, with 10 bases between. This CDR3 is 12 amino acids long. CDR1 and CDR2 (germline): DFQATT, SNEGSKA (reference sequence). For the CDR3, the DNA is TGCAGTGCTAAGGCAGGTACTCAGCCCCAGCATTTT. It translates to CSAKAGTQPQHF.

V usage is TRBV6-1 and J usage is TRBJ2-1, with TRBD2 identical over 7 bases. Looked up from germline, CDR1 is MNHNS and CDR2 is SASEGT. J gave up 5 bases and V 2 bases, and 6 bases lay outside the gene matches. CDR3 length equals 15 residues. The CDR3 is CASSEQLALDNEQFF. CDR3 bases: TGTGCCAGCAGTGAACAACTAGCGCTAGACAATGAGCAGTTCTTC.

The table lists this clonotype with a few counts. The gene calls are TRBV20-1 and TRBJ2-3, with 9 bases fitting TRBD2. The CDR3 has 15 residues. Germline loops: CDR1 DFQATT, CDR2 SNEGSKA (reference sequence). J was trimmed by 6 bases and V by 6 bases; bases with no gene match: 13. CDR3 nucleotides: TGCAGTGCCAACCCCAGCGGGAGGACCCAGGATACGCAGTATTTT. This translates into CSANPSGRTQDTQYF.

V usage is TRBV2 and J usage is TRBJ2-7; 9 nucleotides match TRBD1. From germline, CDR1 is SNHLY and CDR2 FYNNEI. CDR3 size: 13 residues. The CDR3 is CATSRDRAYEQYF. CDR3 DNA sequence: TGTGCTACGTCCCGGGACAGGGCCTACGAGCAGTACTTC.

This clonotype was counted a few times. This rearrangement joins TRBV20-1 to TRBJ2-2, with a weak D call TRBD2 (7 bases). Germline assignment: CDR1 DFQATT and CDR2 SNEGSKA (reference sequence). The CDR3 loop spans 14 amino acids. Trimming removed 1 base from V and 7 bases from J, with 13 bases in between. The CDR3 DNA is TGCAGTGCTAGAGTCACAGGGAGGGGCGGGGAGCTGTTTTTT. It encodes CSARVTGRGGELFF.

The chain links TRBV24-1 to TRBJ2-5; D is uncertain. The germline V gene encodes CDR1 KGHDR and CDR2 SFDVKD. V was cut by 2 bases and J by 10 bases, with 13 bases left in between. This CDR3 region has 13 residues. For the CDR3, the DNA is TGTGCCACCAGTGATTCCAAACGACCGTTCCAGTACTTC. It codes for CATSDSKRPFQYF.

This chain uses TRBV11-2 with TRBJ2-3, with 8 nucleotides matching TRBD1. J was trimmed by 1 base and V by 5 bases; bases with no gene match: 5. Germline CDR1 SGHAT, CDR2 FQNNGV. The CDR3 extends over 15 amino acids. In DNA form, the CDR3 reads TGTGCCAGCAGCAGACAGGGGTCCCGCACAGATACGCAGTATTTT. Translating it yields CASSRQGSRTDTQYF.

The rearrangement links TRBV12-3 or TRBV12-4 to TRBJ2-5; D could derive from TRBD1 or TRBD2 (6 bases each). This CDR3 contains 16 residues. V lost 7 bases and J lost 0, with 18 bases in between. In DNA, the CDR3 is TGTGCCAGCACCAAGGGGGGAAGGGGAAACCAAGAGACCCAGTACTTC. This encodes CASTKGGRGNQETQYF.

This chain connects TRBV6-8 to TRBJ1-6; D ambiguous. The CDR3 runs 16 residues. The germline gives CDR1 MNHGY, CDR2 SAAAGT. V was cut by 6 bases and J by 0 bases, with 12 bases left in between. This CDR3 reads CASRPPCVSYNSPLHF. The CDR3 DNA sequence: TGTGCCAGCAGACCCCCGTGTGTCTCCTATAATTCACCCCTCCACTTT.

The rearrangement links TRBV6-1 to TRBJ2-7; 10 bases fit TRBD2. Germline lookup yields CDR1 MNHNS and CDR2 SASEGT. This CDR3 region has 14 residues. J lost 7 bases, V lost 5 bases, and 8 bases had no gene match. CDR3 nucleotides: TGTGCCAGCAGTAACCTAGCGGGGGCGGGGGAGCAGTACTTC. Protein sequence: CASSNLAGAGEQYF.

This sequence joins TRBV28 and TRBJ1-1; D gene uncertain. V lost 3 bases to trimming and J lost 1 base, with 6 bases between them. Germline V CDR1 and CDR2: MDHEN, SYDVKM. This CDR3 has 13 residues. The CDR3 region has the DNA TGTGCCAGCAGTTTTCCCGGGAACACTGAAGCTTTCTTT. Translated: CASSFPGNTEAFF.

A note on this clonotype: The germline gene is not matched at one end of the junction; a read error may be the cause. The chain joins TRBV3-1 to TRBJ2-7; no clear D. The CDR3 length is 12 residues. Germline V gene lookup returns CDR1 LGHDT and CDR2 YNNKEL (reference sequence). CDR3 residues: CASSQDRSSAVF. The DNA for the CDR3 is TGTGCCAGCAGCCAAGATCGGAGTAGTGCGGTGTTC.